The 8 T cell receptor beta chains below come from one sample, sequenced in a study of blood T cell repertoires in COVID-19. Method: immunoSEQ multiplex PCR; TCRdb's copy keeps in-frame clones and lacks some. The data contain 85,000 to 100,000 clones, roughly 78% of them singletons. The source material was peripheral blood. These receptor sequences come from a woman aged 80 or over with active or convalescent COVID-19.

The V and J genes are TRBV7-2 and TRBJ1-1; D may be TRBD1 (5 bases). CDR3 length: 14 residues. Between the trimmed V and J ends, which lost 5 bases and 10 bases, there was a span of 20 bases. CDR1 and CDR2 from the germline V gene are SGHTA and FQGNSA. Here the CDR3 DNA reads TGTGCCAGCAGCCCCGCGCAGGGACTCCAGCGAGCTTTCTTT. Residues: CASSPAQGLQRAFF.

The chain recombines TRBV25-1 with TRBJ2-1; 13 bases are shared with TRBD2. J was trimmed by 6 bases and V by 4 bases; bases with no gene match: 9. Germline-derived CDR1 and CDR2 are MGHDK and SYGVNS. This CDR3 region has 17 residues. The CDR3 region has the DNA TGTGCCAGCAGTGGGGGACTAGCGGGATGGGCAACCAATGAGCAGTTCTTC. Translating it yields CASSGGLAGWATNEQFF. Full variable domain (rest looked up from reference TRBV25-1 and TRBJ2-1): EADIYQTPRYLVIGTGKKITLECSQTMGHDKMYWYQQDPGMELHLIHYSYGVNSTEKGDLSSESTVSRIRTEHFPLTLESARPSHTSQYLCASSGGLAGWATNEQFFGPGTRLTVL.

The chain couples TRBV4-2 to TRBJ1-5; 8 bases are shared with TRBD1. V lost 2 bases and J lost 0; bases outside the gene matches: 6. Germline-derived CDR1 and CDR2 are LGHNA and YNFKEQ. The CDR3 has 17 residues. In nucleotides, the CDR3 is TGTGCCAGCAGCCAACTTGGACAGGGACGTAGCAATCAGCCCCAGCATTTT. It encodes CASSQLGQGRSNQPQHF.

This sequence joins TRBV4-3 and TRBJ1-4; 9 bases align to TRBD1. Germline V gene lookup returns CDR1 LGHNA and CDR2 YSLEER. This CDR3 comprises 17 residues. J lost 3 bases, V lost 0 bases, and 5 bases had no gene match. CDR3 DNA sequence: TGCGCCAGCAGCCAAGATTACAGGGGGCTTTCTAATGAAAAACTGTTTTTT. Its protein product is CASSQDYRGLSNEKLFF.

The chain uses TRBV15 and TRBJ1-1, with D maybe TRBD1 (5 bases). There are 14 residues in the CDR3. CDR1 and CDR2 (germline): LNHNV, YYDKDF (reference sequence). Trimming pared 7 bases from V and 4 bases from J, leaving 16 bases between. CDR3 loop: CATTQQGSGTEAFF. The DNA of the CDR3 is TGTGCCACCACCCAGCAGGGTTCGGGCACTGAAGCTTTCTTT. The entire variable domain, with the rest obtained from reference TRBV15 and TRBJ1-1, is as follows: DAMVIQNPRYQVTQFGKPVTLSCSQTLNHNVMYWYQQKSSQAPKLLFHYYDKDFNNEADTPDNFQSRRPNTSFCFLDIRSPGLGDTAMYLCATTQQGSGTEAFFGQGTRLTVV.

The V call is TRBV2, the J call TRBJ2-7; D gene uncertain. This CDR3 region has 11 residues. Trimming stripped 6 bases from V and 3 bases from J, with 6 bases between. Germline CDR1 reads SNHLY; CDR2 reads FYNNEI. The CDR3 DNA reads TGTGCCAGCAGGAGAGACTACGAGCAGTACTTC. Residues: CASRRDYEQYF.

The chain recombines TRBV3-1 (or the pseudogene TRBV3-2) with TRBJ2-5; 8 bases match TRBD1. Unmatched junction bases numbered 4, after V lost 8 bases and J lost 2 bases. From germline, CDR1 is LGHDT and CDR2 YNNKEL (reference sequence). This CDR3 is built from 13 residues. The CDR3 nucleotides are TGTGCCAGCGCGCACAGGGGGCAAGAGACCCAGTACTTC. Amino acids: CASAHRGQETQYF.

The chain links TRBV6-5 to TRBJ2-7; a possible D gene is TRBD1 (5 bases). The CDR3 contains 13 residues. The germline V and J ends were trimmed by 2 bases and 6 bases, with 11 bases remaining between them. From germline, CDR1 is MNHEY and CDR2 SVGAGI. CDR3 in amino acids: CASSYTDSPEQYF. The CDR3, as DNA: TGTGCCAGCAGTTACACCGACAGCCCCGAGCAGTACTTC.